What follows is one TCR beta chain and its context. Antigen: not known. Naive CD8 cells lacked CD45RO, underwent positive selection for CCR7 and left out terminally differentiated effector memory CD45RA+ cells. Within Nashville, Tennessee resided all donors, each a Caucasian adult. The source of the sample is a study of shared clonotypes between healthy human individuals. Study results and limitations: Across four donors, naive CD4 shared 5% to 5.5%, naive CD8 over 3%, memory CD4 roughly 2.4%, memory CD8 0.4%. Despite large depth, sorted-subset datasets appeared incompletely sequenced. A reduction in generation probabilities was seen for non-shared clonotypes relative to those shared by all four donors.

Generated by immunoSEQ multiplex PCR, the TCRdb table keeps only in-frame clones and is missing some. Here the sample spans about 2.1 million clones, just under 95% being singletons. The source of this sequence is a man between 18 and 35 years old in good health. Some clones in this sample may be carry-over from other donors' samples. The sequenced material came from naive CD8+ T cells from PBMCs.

The CDR3 loop reads CASSPRGLAAVMDEQFF. CDR3 bases: TGTGCCAGTAGTCCCCGGGGACTAGCGGCCGTCATGGATGAGCAGTTCTTC. This sequence joins TRBV19 and TRBJ2-1; 11 bases align to TRBD2. V shed 5 bases, J shed 8 bases, and the junction held 14 bases outside the gene matches. From germline, CDR1 is LNHDA and CDR2 SQIVND (reference sequence). The CDR3 loop spans 17 amino acids.